The 20 T cell receptor beta chains below were found in one sample sequenced in a study of T-cell memory formation after mild COVID-19. MiXCR, run by TCRdb on the 5' RACE reads, gives a single entry per CDR3 protein. Found here are about 240,000 distinct CDR3 sequences, 7.5% to 10% of them singletons; the top ten hold approximately 20%. The sequenced sample was PBMCs or a T cell subset sorted from them (not recorded which). The receptors derive from a man between 18 and 29 years old who had mild COVID-19 (a few samples of this study predate the infection). Cell type and time point are not known.

This clonotype was found a few times. The chain has TRBV5-1 and TRBJ2-3; the D is unclear. The CDR3 is 15 residues long. Trimming removed 4 bases from V and 0 bases from J, with 12 bases in between. The germline V gene encodes CDR1 SGHRS and CDR2 YFSETQ. As DNA, the CDR3 is TGCGCCAGCAGCCCCCTAGGGCCTAGCACAGATACGCAGTATTTT. Translated: CASSPLGPSTDTQYF. Full variable domain (outside the CDR3, taken from reference TRBV5-1 and TRBJ2-3): KAGVTQTPRYLIKTRGQQVTLSCSPISGHRSVSWYQQTPGQGLQFLFEYFSETQRNKGNFPGRFSGRQFSNSRSEMNVSTLELGDSALYLCASSPLGPSTDTQYFGPGTRLTVL.

This sequence joins TRBV9 and TRBJ2-1, with 7 bases lining up with TRBD1. V was pared by 0 bases and J by 6 bases, with 9 bases of the junction left unmatched. CDR1 and CDR2 (germline): SGDLS, YYNGEE. The CDR3 length is 16 residues. As DNA, the CDR3 is TGTGCCAGCAGCGTAGGTGTAGCTTACAGGGGCAATGAGCAGTTCTTC. This codes for CASSVGVAYRGNEQFF.

This clonotype has ten or more counts. This chain connects TRBV18 to TRBJ2-7, with TRBD1 identical over 7 bases. V lost 5 bases and J lost 3; bases outside the gene matches: 7. This CDR3 has 14 amino acids. Germline-derived CDR1 and CDR2 are KGHSH and LQKENI. The chain's CDR3 is CASSGDRELYEQYF. DNA of the CDR3: TGTGCCAGCTCAGGCGACAGGGAGCTCTACGAGCAGTACTTC.

In this sample, this clonotype turned up a few times. The J gene is TRBJ2-2, the V gene TRBV7-6; no clear D gene. Trimming removed 1 base at V and 0 bases at J, with 6 bases between. Germline V gene data show CDR1 as SGHVS and CDR2 as FNYEAQ. The CDR3 covers 15 residues. This CDR3 reads CASSLGRPNTGELFF. The CDR3 nucleotides are TGTGCCAGCAGCTTAGGCAGGCCGAACACCGGGGAGCTGTTTTTT.

The chain has TRBV10-3 and TRBJ2-7; D ambiguous. Germline V gene data show CDR1 as ENHRY and CDR2 as SYGVKD. This CDR3 contains 12 residues. V lost 7 bases and J lost 3, with 10 bases in between. DNA of the CDR3: TGTGCCATCATACCCAGGTTCTACGAGCAGTACGTC. It codes for CAIIPRFYEQYV.

V gene TRBV20-1 combines with J gene TRBJ1-2; a weak D match, TRBD1 (6 bases). V lost 0 bases, J lost 5 bases, and 16 bases lay in between. CDR3 length: 15 residues. Germline CDR1 and CDR2: DFQATT and SNEGSKA (reference sequence). This CDR3 reads CSARDESTGLYGYTF. The CDR3 DNA follows: TGCAGTGCTAGAGATGAAAGTACAGGGCTGTATGGCTACACCTTC.

This chain connects TRBV28 to TRBJ2-3; D is ambiguous. The CDR3 is 13 residues long. Trimming pared 7 bases from V and 3 bases from J, leaving 11 bases between. Germline V lookup: CDR1 MDHEN, CDR2 SYDVKM. The CDR3 DNA reads TGTGCCAGCATTTCCGTCAGGACAGATACGCAGTATTTT. Translating gives CASISVRTDTQYF.

The chain carries TRBV5-4 and TRBJ2-3; D is undetermined. The CDR3 is 14 residues long. V gave up 1 base and J gave up 2 bases, with 8 bases separating them. CDR1 is SGHNT, CDR2 YYREEE, per germline (reference sequence). CDR3 DNA sequence: TGTGCCAGCAGCTTGTATCTCAACACAGATACGCAGTATTTT. Amino acid sequence: CASSLYLNTDTQYF.

The rearrangement uses TRBV7-9 and TRBJ1-1; no reliable D call. The germline gives CDR1 SEHNR, CDR2 FQNEAQ (reference sequence). CDR3 length: 13 residues. V shed 7 bases and J shed 1 base, with 10 bases lying between them. CDR3 nucleotide sequence: TGTGCCAGCAATCCTCTCGGGAACACTGAAGCTTTCTTT. Protein sequence: CASNPLGNTEAFF. Together with reference TRBV7-9 and TRBJ1-1, the CDR3 gives the full variable domain: DTGVSQNPRHKITKRGQNVTFRCDPISEHNRLYWYRQTLGQGPEFLTYFQNEAQLEKSRLLSDRFSAERPKGSFSTLEIQRTEQGDSAMYLCASNPLGNTEAFFGQGTRLTVV.

This clonotype was detected many times. This rearrangement joins TRBV10-2 to TRBJ2-5; D is possibly TRBD1 or TRBD2 (6 bases each). This CDR3 comprises 13 residues. The ends were cut back, 7 bases at V and 5 bases at J, with 14 bases in the middle. From germline, CDR1 is WSHSY and CDR2 SAAADI. The CDR3 is CASKAGGGETQYF. In nucleotides, the CDR3 is TGCGCCAGCAAAGCCGGGGGCGGCGAGACCCAGTACTTC.

A few counts support this clonotype. The CDR3 reads CASSLDEGWYEQYF. Written as DNA, the CDR3 is TGTGCCAGCAGCTTAGATGAGGGGTGGTACGAGCAGTACTTC. The chain joins TRBV11-2 to TRBJ2-7; D may match TRBD1 or TRBD2 (5 bases each). This CDR3 region has 14 residues. The germline V and J ends were trimmed by 0 bases and 4 bases, with 10 bases remaining between them. Germline V gives CDR1 SGHAT, CDR2 FQNNGV.

This clonotype was seen a handful of times. The CDR3 DNA sequence: TGTGCCAGCAGTGAATATCTTGGCACTGAAGCTTTCTTT. Translated: CASSEYLGTEAFF. This chain uses TRBV25-1 with TRBJ1-1; no reliable D call. The CDR3 runs to 13 residues. Germline CDR1 MGHDK, CDR2 SYGVNS. V gave up 0 bases and J gave up 4 bases, with 6 bases separating them.

This clonotype has just a few counts. J is TRBJ2-3 and V is TRBV20-1; D gene ambiguous. Trimming removed 2 bases at V and 3 bases at J, with 15 bases between. This CDR3 comprises 15 residues. Germline CDR1 DFQATT, CDR2 SNEGSKA (reference sequence). The CDR3 is CSARKGRRATDTQYF. CDR3 sequence (DNA): TGCAGTGCTAGAAAGGGCAGGCGAGCAACAGATACGCAGTATTTT.

This clonotype turned up a few times. The rearrangement joins TRBV12-3 or TRBV12-4 to TRBJ1-6, with 7 bases fitting TRBD1. The V segment lost 3 bases and the J segment 2 bases; nucleotides outside the gene matches: 13. The CDR3 covers 19 residues. The CDR3 DNA reads as TGTGCCAGCAGTTTTGTGACAGGGCGGAGGGCCACCTATAATTCACCCCTCCACTTT. Amino acids: CASSFVTGRRATYNSPLHF.

The rearrangement links TRBV18 to TRBJ1-1, with 9 bases identical to TRBD1. There are 14 residues in the CDR3. The germline gives CDR1 KGHSH, CDR2 LQKENI. V gave up 4 bases and J gave up 7 bases; unmatched junction bases: 7. CDR3 bases: TGTGCCAGCTCACTAAAGACAGGGGGGGATGAAGCTTTCTTT. As protein: CASSLKTGGDEAFF.

The chain couples TRBV5-6 to TRBJ2-7; TRBD2 might be the D (5 bases). V was shortened by 0 bases and J by 9 bases, with 10 bases between the two germline ends. The CDR3 consists of 12 residues. CDR1 SGHDT and CDR2 YYEEEE come from the germline V gene. CDR3 sequence (DNA): TGTGCCAGCAGCTTGGGCCTAGCAGGGCAGTACGTC. Its translation: CASSLGLAGQYV.

This clonotype has more than one count but fewer than ten. V usage is TRBV7-3 and J usage is TRBJ2-1; D not resolved. Germline V CDR1 and CDR2: SGHTA, FQGTGA. There are 15 residues in the CDR3. Trimming left V 5 bases short and J 2 bases short, with 13 bases between. CDR3 sequence: CASSQTGPTYNEQFF. The CDR3 region has the DNA TGTGCCAGCAGCCAAACCGGGCCGACCTACAATGAGCAGTTCTTC.

The chain uses TRBV11-2 and TRBJ2-5; D gene ambiguous. Germline V gene data show CDR1 as SGHAT and CDR2 as FQNNGV. V lost 3 bases, J lost 3 bases, and 20 bases lay in between. The CDR3 has 17 residues. The CDR3 loop is CASSFGASGLVKETQYF. The CDR3 DNA reads TGTGCCAGCAGCTTCGGTGCTTCAGGTTTGGTAAAAGAGACCCAGTACTTC.

This clonotype has more than one count but fewer than ten. One end of the junction varies from germline; a read error may be responsible. V usage is TRBV5-1 and J usage is TRBJ1-2; D remains ambiguous. The CDR3 is 11 amino acids. Germline lookup yields CDR1 SGHRS and CDR2 YFSETQ. The CDR3 loop reads CASSPTEIRAF. CDR3 coding DNA: TGCGCCAGCAGCCCGACGGAGATTAGGGCCTTC.

This clonotype was observed a few times. V usage is TRBV9 and J usage is TRBJ2-1; 12 positions agree with TRBD2. With V trimmed by 0 bases and J by 10 bases, 8 bases remained unmatched. Germline CDR1 SGDLS, CDR2 YYNGEE. CDR3 size: 16 residues. The CDR3, as DNA: TGTGCCAGCAGCGTAGGGTCTAGCGGGGGGGTCATGGAGCAGTTCTTC. This gives the protein CASSVGSSGGVMEQFF.